Listed below are T cell receptor beta chains from one sample, sequenced in a study of beta chain features in type 1 diabetes. Generated by immunoSEQ multiplex PCR, the TCRdb table keeps only in-frame clones and is missing some. Among 140,000 to 150,000 clones listed, approximately 13% were seen once. The source material was central memory CD4+ T cells from blood. The receptor source for this set is a man aged 18-30 years with type 1 diabetes. CDR3s include the opening cysteine and the closing phenylalanine or tryptophan. The order of the fields is V gene, clone size, J gene, D gene, CDR3 length, CDR3 DNA, CDR3 protein. A D gene is named only where the DNA matches it firmly. Clone size is given for some rows only: seen once, a few or many times, or a class if the clone is expanded.

>TRBV18|few|TRBJ2-3|-|14
TGTGCCAGCTCATCTGACAGCAGCACAGATACGCAGTATTTT
CASSSDSSTDTQYF
>TRBV10-3|-|TRBJ1-4|TRBD1|16
TGTGCCATCAGTGAGTCGCGACAGGGTAATGTTGAAAAACTGTTTTTT
CAISESRQGNVEKLFF
>TRBV18|-|TRBJ2-1|TRBD2|15
TGTGCCAGCTCACCACAAGCAGGAGGGGAGGGTGAGCAGTTCTTC
CASSPQAGGEGEQFF
>TRBV19|-|TRBJ2-1|-|11
TGTGCCAGTAGTCCCGGAGGGCGGCAGTTCTTC
CASSPGGRQFF
>TRBV28|-|TRBJ2-7|-|16
TGTGCCAGCACTAACGGTAGGGGACGGGGCTCCTACGAGCAGTACTTC
CASTNGRGRGSYEQYF
>TRBV6-5|-|TRBJ2-7|-|14
TGTGCCAGCAGTGCCACGACTTGGCGGGACGAGCAGTACTTC
CASSATTWRDEQYF
>TRBV27|-|TRBJ2-3|TRBD1|14
TGTGCCAGCAGTTTTGAGGGGGCAGGAGATACGCAGTATTTT
CASSFEGAGDTQYF
>TRBV10-3|many|TRBJ1-1|-|13
TGTGCCATCAGTTCAATCGGGTACACTGAAGCTTTCTTT
CAISSIGYTEAFF
>TRBV30|few|TRBJ2-5|TRBD1|13
TGTGCCTGGACCGGGACAGGGGGCGCGGTGCAGTACTTC
CAWTGTGGAVQYF
>TRBV19|few|TRBJ2-6|-|15
TGTGCCAGTAGTAGAGTGATTGGTGGGGCCAACGTCCTGACTTTC
CASSRVIGGANVLTF
>TRBV9|-|TRBJ2-1|-|13
TGTGCCAGCAGCGTAGTCCAGTGGGGTGAGCAGTTCTTC
CASSVVQWGEQFF
>TRBV21-1|few|TRBJ1-5|-|16
TGTGCCAGCAGCAAAAGGTTACAGGGGAGCAATCAGCCCCAGCATTTT
CASSKRLQGSNQPQHF
>TRBV29-1|-|TRBJ1-3|-|14
TGCAGCGTGTCCTTCAGTAGTCCTGGAAACACCATATATTTT
CSVSFSSPGNTIYF
>TRBV6-1|-|TRBJ2-5|-|15
TGTGCCAGCATTCGCGACAGGGCCGCGGGGGAGACCCAGTACTTC
CASIRDRAAGETQYF
>TRBV9|-|TRBJ2-7|-|15
TGTGCCAGCAGCCAAACCGGGACTTTCTCCTACGAGCAGTACTTC
CASSQTGTFSYEQYF
>TRBV18|few|TRBJ2-5|TRBD2|14
TGTGCCAGCTCGCGTAGCGGGGCGGAAGAGACCCAGTACTTC
CASSRSGAEETQYF
>TRBV18|few|TRBJ2-5|TRBD2|17
TGTGCCAGCTCACCGCGATCTACTAGCGGGGGGGCCGGGGCCCAGTACTTC
CASSPRSTSGGAGAQYF
>TRBV15|-|TRBJ2-1|TRBD2|18
TGTGCCACCAGCTCCCCCGGGACTAGCGGGGGGCCCGAGGGTGAGCAGTTCTTC
CATSSPGTSGGPEGEQFF
>TRBV7-2|few|TRBJ1-2|TRBD1|15
TGTGCCAGCAGCCCAAGGGACAGGGCCTACTATGGCTACACCTTC
CASSPRDRAYYGYTF
>TRBV7-6|many|TRBJ2-6|-|14
TGTGCCAGCAGCCTTTACTCTGGGGCCAACGTCCTGACTTTC
CASSLYSGANVLTF
>TRBV5-1|few|TRBJ2-3|TRBD2|17
TGCGCCAGCAGCGAGGGAAATAGCGGGGGAAACACAGATACGCAGTATTTT
CASSEGNSGGNTDTQYF
>TRBV7-7|-|TRBJ2-5|TRBD2|15
TGTGCCAGCAGCAACGTTGGACGGGGGGGAGAGACCCAGTACTTC
CASSNVGRGGETQYF
>TRBV7-9|many|TRBJ1-1|-|15
TGTGCCAGCAGCTTAGCACTGGCCATGAACACTGAAGCTTTCTTT
CASSLALAMNTEAFF
>TRBV7-6|few|TRBJ2-5|-|14
TGTGCCAGCAGCTTAGAGTTGACTAGGGGAGGTCTGTACTTC
CASSLELTRGGLYF
>TRBV29-1|-|TRBJ1-2|-|11
TGCAGCGATACACAGGGCTATGGCTACACCTTC
CSDTQGYGYTF
>TRBV29-1|-|TRBJ2-3|TRBD2|15
TGCAGCGTAGCCGTGGGACTAGCCATCACAGATACGCAGTATTTT
CSVAVGLAITDTQYF
>TRBV30|few|TRBJ2-3|-|12
TGTGCCTGGAGTGAGGGGACAGATACGCAGTATTTT
CAWSEGTDTQYF
>TRBV12-5|-|TRBJ2-7|-|14
TGTGCTAGTGGTTTAGGGACGGGCTCCTACGAGCAGTACTTC
CASGLGTGSYEQYF
>TRBV13|-|TRBJ2-3|-|14
TGTGCCAGCAGCTTAGGCCTGCCTGCGGATACGCAGTATTTT
CASSLGLPADTQYF
>TRBV5-1|-|TRBJ2-2|TRBD1|15
TGCGCCAGCAGCCAGGGGGACAAGAACACCGGGGAGCTGTTTTTT
CASSQGDKNTGELFF
>TRBV19|few|TRBJ1-5|TRBD1|16
TGTGCCAGTAGTATCTTGGGCAGGGGGTACAATCAGCCCCAGCATTTT
CASSILGRGYNQPQHF
>TRBV7-2|-|TRBJ1-5|-|15
TGTGCCAGCAGGCCGGGACGGAATCTGGGTCAGCCCCAGCATTTT
CASRPGRNLGQPQHF
>TRBV4-1|-|TRBJ1-6|TRBD1|17
TGCGCCAGCAGCCTATGGACAGGGGAATCCTCCAATTCACCCCTCCACTTT
CASSLWTGESSNSPLHF
>TRBV5-6|-|TRBJ2-4|TRBD2|14
TGTGCCAGCAGCCCGGGACGGGCGGGGGACATTCAGTACTTC
CASSPGRAGDIQYF
>TRBV10-3|few|TRBJ2-5|-|15
TGTGCCATCAGTGAGTCGAGCAGTAGGGCTGAGACCCAGTACTTC
CAISESSSRAETQYF
>TRBV30|-|TRBJ1-1|-|13
TGTGCCTGGCGGTTCGGGGGTGGAACTGAAGCTTTCTTT
CAWRFGGGTEAFF
>TRBV5-1|-|TRBJ2-5|-|15
TGCGCCAGCAGCTTGGCCGCCTCGGGGACGGAGACCCAGTACTTC
CASSLAASGTETQYF
>TRBV4-2|few|TRBJ1-5|-|15
TGTGCCAGCAGCCAAGAGGGTACGGGAAATCAGCCCCAGCATTTT
CASSQEGTGNQPQHF
>TRBV7-9|many|TRBJ2-7|TRBD1|14
TGTGCCAGCAGCCGGACAGGGGAATCTGGCGAGCAGTACTTC
CASSRTGESGEQYF
>TRBV4-1|few|TRBJ2-7|-|16
TGCGCCAGCAGCCAGAACCGGGCTCGGGGTTCCTACGAGCAGTACTTC
CASSQNRARGSYEQYF
>TRBV30|-|TRBJ2-5|TRBD2|14
TGTGCCTGGAGGCCACTAGCGGGGGGGAAGACCCAGTACTTC
CAWRPLAGGKTQYF
>TRBV7-9|few|TRBJ2-5|-|15
TGTGCCAGCAGCTTTGGGAGCGGCTCCCAAGAGACCCAGTACTTC
CASSFGSGSQETQYF
>TRBV4-1|few|TRBJ1-3|-|17
TGCGCCAGCAGCCAAGGACAGCCCTTGATCTCTGGAAACACCATATATTTT
CASSQGQPLISGNTIYF
>TRBV30|many|TRBJ2-1|TRBD1|13
TGTGCCTGGAGGAAGACAGGGCTCAATGAGCAGTTCTTC
CAWRKTGLNEQFF
>TRBV5-1|-|TRBJ2-6|-|18
TGCGCCAGCAGCTTGGCCCCCTGGATCAACTCTGGGGCCAACGTCCTGACTTTC
CASSLAPWINSGANVLTF
>TRBV30|-|TRBJ1-1|TRBD1|13
TGTGCCTTGACGACAGGGGAGAACACTGAAGCTTTCTTT
CALTTGENTEAFF
>TRBV28|-|TRBJ2-1|TRBD2|15
TGTGCCAGCAGTTTTAGCGGGGGGGCCCTCAATGAGCAGTTCTTC
CASSFSGGALNEQFF
>TRBV28|few|TRBJ2-5|-|14
TGTGCCAGCAGGCCCGGGTCAGGGATAGGGGAGCAGTACTTC
CASRPGSGIGEQYF
>TRBV4-1|-|TRBJ2-2|-|15
TGCGCCAGCAGCCAAGTGTCTAGCGAGAGCGGGGAGCTGTTTTTT
CASSQVSSESGELFF
>TRBV27|few|TRBJ2-2|-|12
TGTGCCAGCGCCTGGCGGACCGGGGAGCTGTTTTTT
CASAWRTGELFF
>TRBV2|-|TRBJ2-5|TRBD2|16
TGTGCCAGCAGGGCGATGGTAGCGGGAGTGACAGAGACCCAGTACTTC
CASRAMVAGVTETQYF
>TRBV29-1|-|TRBJ1-2|-|9
TGCAGCGTTGATGAGGGCTACACCTTC
CSVDEGYTF
>TRBV28|few|TRBJ2-1|-|14
TGTGCCAGCATCCCCATGAAAGCTCACAATGAGCAGTTCTTC
CASIPMKAHNEQFF
>TRBV11-1|once|TRBJ1-6|TRBD1|14
TGTGCCAGCAGCCCTACAGGGGGCCGGTCACCCCTCCACTTT
CASSPTGGRSPLHF
>TRBV6-6|few|TRBJ1-1|TRBD1|14
TGTGCCAGCAGTTCGGGGCAGGGGGCTGCTGAAGCTTTCTTT
CASSSGQGAAEAFF
>TRBV5-1|few|TRBJ2-1|TRBD1|15
TGCGCCAGCAGCAACGGACAGGGCTCCTACAATGAGCAGTTCTTC
CASSNGQGSYNEQFF